These 5 T cell receptor beta chains came from one sample sequenced in a study of blood T cell repertoires in COVID-19. The assay was immunoSEQ multiplex PCR, and TCRdb's table has in-frame clones only and misses some. The data show some 99,000 clones, 80% to 90% seen once. Sequences were obtained from peripheral blood. The receptors derive from a human donor in a cohort sampled during active COVID-19.

The chain uses TRBV5-1 and TRBJ2-7, with D unclear. This CDR3 is 14 amino acids long. Germline V lookup: CDR1 SGHRS, CDR2 YFSETQ. The V and J ends lost 3 bases and 0 bases respectively, with 10 bases between them. As DNA, the CDR3 is TGCGCCAGCAGCTACCGGGTGCCCTCCTACGAGCAGTACTTC. This codes for CASSYRVPSYEQYF. The full variable domain, in which reference TRBV5-1 and TRBJ2-7 provide the parts outside the CDR3, is KAGVTQTPRYLIKTRGQQVTLSCSPISGHRSVSWYQQTPGQGLQFLFEYFSETQRNKGNFPGRFSGRQFSNSRSEMNVSTLELGDSALYLCASSYRVPSYEQYFGPGTRLTVT.

The chain recombines TRBV28 with TRBJ1-5; 7 bases fit TRBD1. CDR1 is MDHEN, CDR2 SYDVKM, per germline. CDR3 length: 15 amino acids. J gave up 1 base and V 6 bases, and 6 bases lay outside the gene matches. The chain's CDR3 is CASRYQGGSNQPQHF. DNA of the CDR3: TGTGCCAGCAGATATCAGGGGGGAAGCAATCAGCCCCAGCATTTT.

The rearrangement links TRBV19 to TRBJ1-3; D unresolved. Trimming cost V 6 bases and J 2 bases, with 8 bases left between them. CDR1 LNHDA and CDR2 SQIVND come from the germline V gene (reference sequence). This CDR3 has 13 residues. The CDR3 sequence is CASSAGTGNTIYF. The DNA of the CDR3 is TGTGCCAGTAGCGCGGGGACTGGAAACACCATATATTTT. Full variable domain (rest looked up from reference TRBV19 and TRBJ1-3): DGGITQSPKYLFRKEGQNVTLSCEQNLNHDAMYWYRQDPGQGLRLIYYSQIVNDFQKGDIAEGYSVSREKKESFPLTVTSAQKNPTAFYLCASSAGTGNTIYFGEGSWLTVV.

The CDR3 sequence is CASSQVDEVGGTDTQYF. Written as DNA, the CDR3 is TGTGCCAGCAGCCAAGTCGACGAGGTCGGGGGCACAGATACGCAGTATTTT. The rearrangement links TRBV3-1 (or the pseudogene TRBV3-2) to TRBJ2-3; a weak D match, TRBD2 (5 bases). This CDR3 is built from 17 residues. V lost 1 base to trimming and J lost 1 base, with 15 bases between them. Per germline, CDR1 LGHDT and CDR2 YNNKEL (reference sequence).

V usage is TRBV7-9 and J usage is TRBJ2-2, with 11 bases aligning to TRBD2. CDR1 and CDR2 from the germline V gene are SEHNR and FQNEAQ (reference sequence). The length of the CDR3 is 15 residues. Germline trimming cut 5 bases from V and 3 bases from J; bases unmatched to any gene: 2. The CDR3 DNA is TGTGCCAGCAGCGGGACTAGCGGAGACACCGGGGAGCTGTTTTTT. Translating it yields CASSGTSGDTGELFF.